Listed below are T cell receptor beta chains from one sample, sequenced in a study of blood T cells in healthy people across ages. TCRdb called the 5' RACE reads again in MiXCR, with one record for every CDR3 protein. The sample has approximately 790,000 distinct CDR3 sequences; 60% to 80% are singletons. Sequences were obtained from blood. These receptors were taken from a young man in good health. Both conserved end residues are part of each CDR3. Each record gives: J gene, V gene, clone size, D gene, CDR3 DNA, CDR3 protein. The D gene is left open where the match is weak. Rows may omit the clone size; those that give it use once, few, many or a size class.

>TRBJ2-7|TRBV4-3|few|.
TGCGCCAGCAGTCCCGGCCTCGGTGACGAGCAGTACTTC
CASSPGLGDEQYF
>TRBJ1-2|TRBV7-2|.|.
TGTGCCAGCAGCCGAACGGACCCGGGGGGGTGGAATGGCTACACCTTC
CASSRTDPGGWNGYTF
>TRBJ2-3|TRBV7-2|.|.
TGTGCCAGCAGGGCCCCCAGGAGTAGCACAGATACGCAGTATTTT
CASRAPRSSTDTQYF
>TRBJ1-2|TRBV7-2|few|TRBD1
TGTGCCAGCAGCTTAGTATCGACAGGGGGAGGCTACACCTTC
CASSLVSTGGGYTF
>TRBJ1-6|TRBV12-3/TRBV12-4|.|TRBD1
TGTGCCAGCAGGACCGGGACAGGGGGCAATTCACCCCTCCACTTT
CASRTGTGGNSPLHF
>TRBJ2-3|TRBV6-2/TRBV6-3|.|.
TGTGCCAGCCGCCAGGGAGGACGGAGAACAGATACGCAGTATTTT
CASRQGGRRTDTQYF
>TRBJ2-1|TRBV12-3/TRBV12-4|few|TRBD2
TGTGCCAGCACTATTAGCGGGAGTGACAATGAGCAGTTCTTC
CASTISGSDNEQFF
>TRBJ2-5|TRBV20-1|.|.
TGCAGTGCTGCTCGGCAGGGGCAAGAGACCCAGTACTTC
CSAARQGQETQYF
>TRBJ2-3|TRBV14|few|TRBD1
TGTGCCAGCAGCCAAGTCACAGGGGGAGATACGCAGTATTTT
CASSQVTGGDTQYF
>TRBJ2-1|TRBV7-2|few|.
TGTGCCAGCAGCTTAGCGTACTCTAGCGATGAGCAGTTCTTC
CASSLAYSSDEQFF
>TRBJ2-7|TRBV7-9|few|.
TGTGCCAGCGAGGCCTCCTACGAGCAGTACTTC
CASEASYEQYF
>TRBJ2-1|TRBV7-9|.|.
TGTGCCAGCAGCTTACGGGCGAGCTCCTACAATGAGCAGTTCTTC
CASSLRASSYNEQFF
>TRBJ2-5|TRBV4-3|.|TRBD2
TGCGCCAGCAGCCACTCGACTAGCGGGTGGGAGACCCAGTACTTC
CASSHSTSGWETQYF
>TRBJ2-7|TRBV24-1|once|TRBD1
TGTGCCACCAGTGATTCCCGGGACAGGGGCTACGAGCAGTACTTC
CATSDSRDRGYEQYF
>TRBJ2-1|TRBV2|.|.
TGTGCCAGCACCACTAGACTAGATGGTGAGCAGTTCTTC
CASTTRLDGEQFF
>TRBJ2-3|TRBV4-2|.|.
TGTGCCAGCAGCCAAGATTCGGGGGGCTACGCAGCGGATACGCAGTATTTT
CASSQDSGGYAADTQYF
>TRBJ1-2|TRBV7-2|.|.
TGTGCCAGCAACCTCGGAGGGAACCATGGCTACACCTTC
CASNLGGNHGYTF
>TRBJ2-1|TRBV6-2/TRBV6-3|few|TRBD1
TGTGCCAGCAGTCCCGGACAGGGCAACAATGAGCAGTTCTTC
CASSPGQGNNEQFF
>TRBJ2-5|TRBV6-5|.|TRBD2
TGTGCCAGCAGTCCTCACCAGCGGGGGGCCGCGAGGACCCAGTACTTC
CASSPHQRGAARTQYF
>TRBJ2-1|TRBV20-1|.|.
TGCAGTGCTAGAGGAGTGTCCGGGAACTCCTACAATGAGCAGTTCTTC
CSARGVSGNSYNEQFF
>TRBJ2-3|TRBV7-9|.|TRBD1
TGTGCCAGCAGCTCAAAGTTCCCGACAGGGGGCCCAAGCACAGATACGCAGTATTTT
CASSSKFPTGGPSTDTQYF
>TRBJ2-1|TRBV20-1|.|TRBD1
TGCAGTGCTAAGGGACCGGGACAGGGGGAAGGTGAGCAGTTCTTC
CSAKGPGQGEGEQFF
>TRBJ2-3|TRBV20-1|few|.
TGCAGTGCTTCCCCGGGGGTAATCACAGATACGCAGTATTTT
CSASPGVITDTQYF
>TRBJ2-1|TRBV4-2|.|.
TGTGCCAGCAGCCCCCAAGGGGGATTCACTGAGCAGTTCTTC
CASSPQGGFTEQFF
>TRBJ1-2|TRBV6-6|.|.
TGTGCCAGCAGTGATCAATCTAACTATGGCTGCACCTTC
CASSDQSNYGCTF
>TRBJ1-6|TRBV20-1|.|TRBD1
TGCAGTGCTAGTGACAGGGGATTAAATAATTCACCCCTCCACTTT
CSASDRGLNNSPLHF
>TRBJ1-2|TRBV2|.|TRBD1
TGTGCCAGCAGTGCTGTCTCGAGGGGGACAGGGGGCTATGGCTACACCTTC
CASSAVSRGTGGYGYTF
>TRBJ1-4|TRBV7-9|.|.
TGTGCCAGCAGCTCATCCAGGGGACTCCGGGAAAAACTGTTTTTT
CASSSSRGLREKLFF
>TRBJ2-5|TRBV4-2|.|.
TGTGCCAGCAGCCAAGAAACCCCCGGAGAGACCCAGTACTTC
CASSQETPGETQYF
>TRBJ2-1|TRBV6-2/TRBV6-3|.|.
TGTGCCAGCAAAATAGCGGACTCCTACAATGAGCAGTTCTTC
CASKIADSYNEQFF
>TRBJ1-6|TRBV6-6|.|.
TGTGCCAGCAGTCGCCAGGGTTTGGACGGCCCCCACTTT
CASSRQGLDGPHF
>TRBJ1-4|TRBV5-1|once|TRBD1
TGCGCCAGCAGCCTTGGGGACAGGCAAAATGAAAAACTGTTTTTT
CASSLGDRQNEKLFF
>TRBJ1-6|TRBV4-3|.|TRBD1
TGCGCCAGCAGCCAACACCTAGACCCGGGACAGGGAGCCTCACCCCTCCACTTT
CASSQHLDPGQGASPLHF
>TRBJ1-3|TRBV3-1|.|.
TGTGCCAGCAGCCAAGATCTGGGGTCTGGAGACACCATATATTTT
CASSQDLGSGDTIYF
>TRBJ1-1|TRBV15|.|.
TGTGCCACCGCAGCGCCGGGGCAGGCTAGAGCTGAAGCTTTCTTT
CATAAPGQARAEAFF
>TRBJ2-2|TRBV2|.|.
TGTGCCAGCAGTCGAATCGCCTCGGGGACCGGGGAGCTGTTTTTT
CASSRIASGTGELFF